This passage covers 10 T cell receptor beta chains from one sample sequenced in a study of shared clonotypes between healthy human individuals. Measured with immunoSEQ multiplex PCR; TCRdb has only the in-frame clones, and not every one. The sample yields 1 million to 1.3 million clones, 78% seen once. Sequencing input: memory CD4+ T cells from PBMCs. Subset reported: CD45RA-negative fraction. All receptors come from a man younger than 35 in good health. Some clones in this sample may be carry-over from other donors' samples.

This chain joins TRBV7-3 and TRBJ2-2; D is possibly TRBD2 (6 bases). The CDR3 totals 15 residues. The V and J ends lost 2 bases and 6 bases respectively, with 13 bases between them. CDR1 is SGHTA, CDR2 FQGTGA, per germline. The DNA for the CDR3 is TGTGCCAGCAGCTTAGGTCTAGCGTGGCCCGGGGAGCTGTTTTTT. Translation gives CASSLGLAWPGELFF.

This clone was observed a single time. The chain links TRBV4-1 to TRBJ2-5, with TRBD1 matching over 7 bases. The V and J ends lost 5 bases and 0 bases, in that order; junction bases with no gene match: 6. The germline CDR1 and CDR2 sequences are MGHRA and YSYEKL. This CDR3 region has 15 residues. The CDR3 loop reads CASSGRGTDQETQYF. CDR3 in DNA: TGCGCCAGCAGCGGCCGAGGGACAGACCAAGAGACCCAGTACTTC.

V usage is TRBV13 and J usage is TRBJ2-1; D gene uncertain. This CDR3 region has 15 residues. Trimming took 2 bases from V and 6 from J, leaving 14 bases between them. Germline V gene data show CDR1 as PRHDT and CDR2 as FYEKMQ (reference sequence). DNA of the CDR3: TGTGCCAGCAGCTTATTCTATTCAGCTTCCAATGAGCAGTTCTTC. Translating gives CASSLFYSASNEQFF.

The V call is TRBV5-1, the J call TRBJ2-3; perhaps D is TRBD1 or TRBD2 (5 bases each). From germline, CDR1 is SGHRS and CDR2 YFSETQ. This CDR3 has 14 residues. V gave up 4 bases and J gave up 0 bases, with 9 bases separating them. The CDR3, as DNA: TGCGCCAGCAGCGGGGGAATTAGCACAGATACGCAGTATTTT. Protein product: CASSGGISTDTQYF.

This chain joins TRBV25-1 and TRBJ1-5; D is uncertain. V was shortened by 10 bases and J by 11 bases, with 18 bases between the two germline ends. In germline, CDR1 is MGHDK, CDR2 SYGVNS. The CDR3 totals 12 residues. CDR3 DNA: TGTGCCACCAGAGACACGCCGGGAGCCCAGCATTTT. This translates into CATRDTPGAQHF.

As concerns this clone: A much larger clone differs by one base, so this may be a read error. The chain employs TRBV4-2 and TRBJ2-5; TRBD2 matches at 7 bases. The DNA matches TRBJ2-7 better at its end, which makes the J call doubtful. Per the germline V gene, CDR1 is LGHNA and CDR2 is YNFKEQ. The CDR3 consists of 15 residues. The CDR3 region has the DNA TGTGCCAGCAGCTTAACTAGCGCCTACTCTTACGAGCAGTACTTC. Translation: CASSLTSAYSYEQYF.

The J gene is TRBJ2-1, the V gene TRBV30; 8 bases are shared with TRBD2. The length of the CDR3 is 16 residues. Germline V gene sequence: CDR1 GTSNPN, CDR2 SVGIG (reference sequence). Trimming took 1 base from V and 2 from J; bases not matched to a gene: 7. The CDR3 DNA follows: TGTGCCTGGAGTGGTAAAGCGGGAGATCCCTACAATGAGCAGTTCTTC. This encodes CAWSGKAGDPYNEQFF.

CDR3 residues: CASSGRGAYEQYF. CDR3 coding DNA: TGTGCCAGCTCTGGCAGGGGCGCCTACGAGCAGTACTTC. The chain recombines TRBV18 with TRBJ2-7, with TRBD1 as a possible D gene (6 bases). The CDR3 contains 13 residues. Trimming stripped 6 bases from V and 2 bases from J, with 11 bases between. The germline V gene has CDR1 KGHSH and CDR2 LQKENI.

This clone occurred once. This sequence joins TRBV5-1 and TRBJ1-3, with D unclear. Germline CDR1 and CDR2: SGHRS and YFSETQ. The V gene lost 0 bases and the J gene lost 6 bases, with 13 bases spanning the gap. The CDR3 consists of 15 residues. CDR3 DNA sequence: TGCGCCAGCAGCTTGGCAGGCTTGAAAGAAAACACCATATATTTT. Protein: CASSLAGLKENTIYF.

Regarding this clone: The junction does not match germline at one end; this may be a read error. This CDR3 is also generated by other DNA sequences in the sample. The V gene is TRBV2, the J gene TRBJ1-5; D is unresolved. The CDR3 loop spans 15 amino acids. Germline CDR1 is SNHLY and CDR2 is FYNNEI. CDR3: CASSSARFSNQPQHF. The CDR3 DNA follows: TGTGCCAGCAGTTCGGCCCGTTTCAGCAACCAGCCCCAGCATTTT.